Each of the 10 T cell receptor beta chains below was sequenced from the same sample in a study of blood T cell repertoires in COVID-19. Libraries were prepared by immunoSEQ multiplex PCR; TCRdb keeps only in-frame clonotypes and omits some of them. Of under 200,000 clones listed, roughly 88% are singletons. Sequencing was carried out using PBMCs or T cells enriched from blood (not recorded which). These receptors were taken from a woman in her sixties or seventies who had recovered from COVID-19.

The chain is built from TRBV5-4 and TRBJ1-2; 11 bases line up with TRBD1. V lost 0 bases and J lost 6; bases outside the gene matches: 4. The length of the CDR3 is 15 residues. Germline CDR1 reads SGHNT; CDR2 reads YYREEE (reference sequence). CDR3 region: CASSLAGQGADGYTF. The DNA for the CDR3 is TGTGCCAGCAGCTTGGCTGGACAGGGGGCCGATGGCTACACCTTC.

This sequence joins TRBV12-5 and TRBJ1-1; D is unresolved. Germline lookup yields CDR1 LGHNT and CDR2 FRNRAP. The V end was cut by 3 bases, the J end by 0 bases, with 8 bases between. The CDR3 spans 14 residues. CDR3 sequence: CASGFTEMNTEAFF. The CDR3 DNA is TGTGCTAGTGGTTTCACAGAAATGAACACTGAAGCTTTCTTT.

The chain has TRBV2 and TRBJ1-5, with D possibly TRBD1 on 5 matching bases. Germline CDR1 SNHLY, CDR2 FYNNEI. V lost 2 bases and J lost 7, with 12 bases in between. This CDR3 spans 14 amino acids. CDR3 amino acids: CASSESTVRQPQHF. The CDR3, as DNA: TGTGCCAGCAGTGAATCGACAGTCAGGCAGCCCCAGCATTTT.

The rearrangement links TRBV6-5 to TRBJ1-1; the match to TRBD1 covers 10 bases. CDR1 and CDR2 from the germline V gene are MNHEY and SVGAGI. The length of the CDR3 is 13 residues. Trimming took 6 bases from V and 11 from J; bases not matched to a gene: 9. The CDR3 region has the DNA TGTGCCAGCAGGAGTCCGGGACAGGGGAGTGCTTTCTTT. Translation gives CASRSPGQGSAFF.

As concerns this clone: The junction shows a germline mismatch at one end, possibly a read error. The CDR3 nucleotides read TGTGCCAGCAGCGGACAGGGCCTATTGAACTCTGAAGCTTTCTTT. Its translation is CASSGQGLLNSEAFF. The genes are TRBV5-6 and TRBJ1-1; 8 nucleotides agree with TRBD1. Per the germline V gene, CDR1 is SGHDT and CDR2 is YYEEEE. The CDR3 is 15 residues long.

The gene calls are TRBV7-2 and TRBJ1-2; possibly TRBD1 for D (5 bases). The V and J ends lost 4 bases and 4 bases respectively, with 16 bases between them. Germline lookup yields CDR1 SGHTA and CDR2 FQGNSA. The CDR3 covers 15 residues. For the CDR3, the DNA is TGTGCCAGCAGCTCCCGAGGCGGGACTAGCTATGGCTACACCTTC. Protein sequence: CASSSRGGTSYGYTF.

J is TRBJ2-7 and V is TRBV9, with D possibly TRBD1 on 8 matching bases. V lost 2 bases and J 2 bases, leaving 14 bases between the germline ends. From germline, CDR1 is SGDLS and CDR2 YYNGEE. The CDR3 is 15 amino acids. The CDR3 reads CASSVGGTGTYEQYF. In DNA form, the CDR3 reads TGTGCCAGCAGCGTGGGGGGGACAGGTACCTACGAGCAGTACTTC.

This chain joins TRBV30 and TRBJ2-3; perhaps TRBD2 as D (6 bases). V was clipped by 2 bases and J by 0 bases, with 9 bases between them. The CDR3 length is 14 residues. The germline gives CDR1 GTSNPN, CDR2 SVGIG (reference sequence). The CDR3 nucleotides read TGTGCCTGGAGTTTCGGAGGGAGCACAGATACGCAGTATTTT. Its protein is CAWSFGGSTDTQYF.

The chain links TRBV2 to TRBJ1-1; tentative D call: TRBD1 (6 bases). Germline assignment: CDR1 SNHLY and CDR2 FYNNEI. V lost 6 bases to trimming and J lost 6 bases, with 11 bases between them. The CDR3 is 12 amino acids. The CDR3 loop is CASRDRQAEAFF. The CDR3 region has the DNA TGTGCCAGCAGGGACCGACAGGCTGAAGCTTTCTTT.

This clone was seen a few times. The rearrangement links TRBV19 to TRBJ1-5; D is uncertain. CDR1 LNHDA and CDR2 SQIVND come from the germline V gene (reference sequence). V lost 6 bases and J lost 7, with 16 bases in between. The CDR3 sequence is 14 residues long. CDR3 protein: CASSKRGSEQPQHF. In nucleotides, the CDR3 is TGTGCCAGTAGCAAGAGAGGCTCGGAGCAGCCCCAGCATTTT.